This T cell receptor (beta chain) was identified during a study of CD4 T cells in relation to SARS-CoV-2 and coronaviruses. Using immunoSEQ multiplex PCR, the repertoire was profiled, and TCRdb retains in-frame clones only, with some absent. The sample has roughly 21,000 clones; about 80% are singletons. A note on this clone: Its antigen is unknown.

The unexposed donors gave CD4+ T cells in about 2010-2019, prior to COVID-19. The cells were cultured for about ten days before CD4+ T cells were isolated. This receptor was obtained from a human donor in good health. Sequenced material: CD4+ T cells from PBMCs, cultured in vitro.

The CDR3 DNA is TGCGCCAGCAGCCAAGATCCAGGGAGCACAGATACGCAGTATTTT. This gives the protein CASSQDPGSTDTQYF. The J gene is TRBJ2-3, the V gene TRBV4-1; the D gene is possibly TRBD1 (5 bases). V dropped 0 bases and J dropped 0 bases, with 7 bases sitting between them. This CDR3 comprises 15 residues. From germline, CDR1 is MGHRA and CDR2 YSYEKL.